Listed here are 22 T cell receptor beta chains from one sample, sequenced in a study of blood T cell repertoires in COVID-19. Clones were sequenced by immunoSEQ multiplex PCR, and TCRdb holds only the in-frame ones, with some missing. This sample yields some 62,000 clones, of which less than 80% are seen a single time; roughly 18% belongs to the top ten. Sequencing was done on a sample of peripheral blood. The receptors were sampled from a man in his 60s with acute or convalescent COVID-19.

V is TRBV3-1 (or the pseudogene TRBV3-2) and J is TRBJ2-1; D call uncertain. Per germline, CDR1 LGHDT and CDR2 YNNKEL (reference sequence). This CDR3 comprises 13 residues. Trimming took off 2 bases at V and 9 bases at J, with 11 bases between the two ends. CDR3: CASSQSSRGEQFF. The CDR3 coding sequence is TGTGCCAGCAGCCAAAGTAGTCGAGGTGAGCAGTTCTTC.

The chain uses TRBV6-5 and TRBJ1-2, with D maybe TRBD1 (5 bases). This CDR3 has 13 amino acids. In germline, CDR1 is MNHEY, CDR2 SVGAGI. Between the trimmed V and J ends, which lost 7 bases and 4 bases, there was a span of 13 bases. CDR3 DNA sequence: TGTGCCAGCACCCGGAGGGGTTTCTATGGCTACACCTTC. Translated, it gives CASTRRGFYGYTF.

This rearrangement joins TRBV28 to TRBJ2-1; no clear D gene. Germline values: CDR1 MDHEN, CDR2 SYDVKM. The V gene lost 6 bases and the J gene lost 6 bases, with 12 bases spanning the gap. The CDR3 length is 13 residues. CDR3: CASRPPPSNEQFF. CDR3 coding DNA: TGTGCCAGCAGGCCCCCGCCGAGCAATGAGCAGTTCTTC.

The CDR3 DNA sequence: TGCAGCGCGTCGACAGGGGCGTCGAACACCGGGGAGCTGTTTTTT. Its protein is CSASTGASNTGELFF. This sequence joins TRBV29-1 and TRBJ2-2; 8 nucleotides align to TRBD1. The CDR3 covers 15 residues. Unmatched junction bases numbered 7, after V lost 7 bases and J lost 0 bases. Per germline, CDR1 SQVTM and CDR2 ANQGSEA.

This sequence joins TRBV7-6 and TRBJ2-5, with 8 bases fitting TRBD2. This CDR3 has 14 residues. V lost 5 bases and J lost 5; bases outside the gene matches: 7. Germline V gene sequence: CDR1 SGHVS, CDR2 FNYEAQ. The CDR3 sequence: CASSTGGNRETQYF. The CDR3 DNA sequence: TGTGCCAGCAGCACGGGAGGGAATCGTGAGACCCAGTACTTC.

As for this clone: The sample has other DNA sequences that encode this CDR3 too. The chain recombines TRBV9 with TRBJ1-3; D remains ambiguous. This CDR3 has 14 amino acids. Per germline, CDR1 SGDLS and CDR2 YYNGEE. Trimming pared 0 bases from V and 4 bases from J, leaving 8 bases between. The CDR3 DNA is TGTGCCAGCAGCGTAGTGGGCTCGGGAAACACCATATATTTT. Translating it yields CASSVVGSGNTIYF. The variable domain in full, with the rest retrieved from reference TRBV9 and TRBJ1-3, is DSGVTQTPKHLITATGQRVTLRCSPRSGDLSVYWYQQSLDQGLQFLIQYYNGEERAKGNILERFSAQQFPDLHSELNLSSLELGDSALYFCASSVVGSGNTIYFGEGSWLTVV.

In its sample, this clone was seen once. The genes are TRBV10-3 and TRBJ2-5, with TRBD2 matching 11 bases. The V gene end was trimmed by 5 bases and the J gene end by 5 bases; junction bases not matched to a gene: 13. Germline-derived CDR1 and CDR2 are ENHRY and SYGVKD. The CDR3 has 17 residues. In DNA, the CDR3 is TGTGCCATCAGTACCCCAGGGCGACTAGCGGGGAGTGAGACCCAGTACTTC. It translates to CAISTPGRLAGSETQYF.

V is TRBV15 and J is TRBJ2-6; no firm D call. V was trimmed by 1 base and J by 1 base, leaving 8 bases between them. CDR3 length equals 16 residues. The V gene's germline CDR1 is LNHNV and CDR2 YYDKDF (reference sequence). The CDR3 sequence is CATSRVTVSGANVLTF. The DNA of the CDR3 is TGTGCCACCAGCAGAGTTACAGTTTCTGGGGCCAACGTCCTGACTTTC. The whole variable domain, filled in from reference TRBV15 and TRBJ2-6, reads DAMVIQNPRYQVTQFGKPVTLSCSQTLNHNVMYWYQQKSSQAPKLLFHYYDKDFNNEADTPDNFQSRRPNTSFCFLDIRSPGLGDTAMYLCATSRVTVSGANVLTFGAGSRLTVL.

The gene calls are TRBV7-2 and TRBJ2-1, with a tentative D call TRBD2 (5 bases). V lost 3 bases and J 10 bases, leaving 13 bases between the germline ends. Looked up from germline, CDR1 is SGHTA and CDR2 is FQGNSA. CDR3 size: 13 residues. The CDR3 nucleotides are TGTGCCAGCAGCTTGGACTCCTTTGGAGAGCAGTTCTTC. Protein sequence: CASSLDSFGEQFF.

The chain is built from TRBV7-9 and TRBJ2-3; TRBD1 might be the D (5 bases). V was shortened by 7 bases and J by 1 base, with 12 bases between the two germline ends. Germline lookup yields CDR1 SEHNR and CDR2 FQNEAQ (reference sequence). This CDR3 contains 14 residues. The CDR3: CASTILGGTDTQYF. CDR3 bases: TGTGCCAGCACCATTCTAGGGGGCACAGATACGCAGTATTTT.

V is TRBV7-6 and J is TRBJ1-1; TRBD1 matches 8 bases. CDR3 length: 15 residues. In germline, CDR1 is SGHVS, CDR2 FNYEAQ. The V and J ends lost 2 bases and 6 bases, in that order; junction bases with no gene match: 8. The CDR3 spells CASSLMDREIAEAFF. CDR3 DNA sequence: TGTGCCAGCAGCTTAATGGACAGGGAGATCGCTGAAGCTTTCTTT. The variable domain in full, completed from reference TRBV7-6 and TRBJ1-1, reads GAGVSQSPRYKVTKRGQDVALRCDPISGHVSLYWYRQALGQGPEFLTYFNYEAQQDKSGLPNDRFSAERPEGSISTLTIQRTEQRDSAMYRCASSLMDREIAEAFFGQGTRLTVV.

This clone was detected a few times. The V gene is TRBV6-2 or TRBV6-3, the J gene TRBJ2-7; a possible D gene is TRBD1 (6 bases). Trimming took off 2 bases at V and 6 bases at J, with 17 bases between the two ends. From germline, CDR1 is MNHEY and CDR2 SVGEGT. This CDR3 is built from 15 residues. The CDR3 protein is CASSYLPGGLSEQYF. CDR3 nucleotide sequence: TGTGCCAGCAGTTACCTTCCTGGGGGCTTAAGCGAGCAGTACTTC.

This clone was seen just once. CDR3 sequence: CASSIRSGNTIYF. CDR3 DNA: TGTGCCAGTAGTATCCGGTCTGGAAACACCATATATTTT. The chain is built from TRBV19 and TRBJ1-3; no reliable D call. Germline CDR1 reads LNHDA; CDR2 reads SQIVND (reference sequence). This CDR3 is built from 13 residues. Trimming removed 3 bases from V and 1 base from J, with 4 bases in between.

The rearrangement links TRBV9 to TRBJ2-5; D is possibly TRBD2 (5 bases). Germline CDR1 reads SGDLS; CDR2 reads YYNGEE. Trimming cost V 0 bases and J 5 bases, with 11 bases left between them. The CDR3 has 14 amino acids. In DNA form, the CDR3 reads TGTGCCAGCAGCGTAGAGAGCCGCGGGGAGACCCAGTACTTC. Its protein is CASSVESRGETQYF.

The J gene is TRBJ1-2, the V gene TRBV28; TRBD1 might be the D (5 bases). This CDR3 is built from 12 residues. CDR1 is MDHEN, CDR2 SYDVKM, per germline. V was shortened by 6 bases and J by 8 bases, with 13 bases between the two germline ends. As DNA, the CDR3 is TGTGCCAGCAGGGCAGGGTCCCAGGGCTACACCTTC. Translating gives CASRAGSQGYTF.

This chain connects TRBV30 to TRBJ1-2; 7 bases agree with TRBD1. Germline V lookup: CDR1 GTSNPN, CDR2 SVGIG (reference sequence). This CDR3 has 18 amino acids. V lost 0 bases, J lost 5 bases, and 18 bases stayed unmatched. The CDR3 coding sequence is TGTGCCTGGAGTGTGGGTCAGGGGGGCACCCATACCTCATATGGCTACACCTTC. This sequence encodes CAWSVGQGGTHTSYGYTF.

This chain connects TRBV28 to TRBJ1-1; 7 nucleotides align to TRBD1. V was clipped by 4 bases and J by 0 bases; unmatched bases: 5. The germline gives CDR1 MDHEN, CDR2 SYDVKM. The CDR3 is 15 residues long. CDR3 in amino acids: CASSYPGQMNTEAFF. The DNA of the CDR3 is TGTGCCAGCAGTTACCCGGGACAGATGAACACTGAAGCTTTCTTT.

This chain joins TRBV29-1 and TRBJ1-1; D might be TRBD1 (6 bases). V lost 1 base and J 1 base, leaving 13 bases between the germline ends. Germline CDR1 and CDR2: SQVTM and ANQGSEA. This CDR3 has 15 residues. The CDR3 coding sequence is TGCAGCGTTGAAGCCGACGGGACACCGAACACTGAAGCTTTCTTT. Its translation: CSVEADGTPNTEAFF.

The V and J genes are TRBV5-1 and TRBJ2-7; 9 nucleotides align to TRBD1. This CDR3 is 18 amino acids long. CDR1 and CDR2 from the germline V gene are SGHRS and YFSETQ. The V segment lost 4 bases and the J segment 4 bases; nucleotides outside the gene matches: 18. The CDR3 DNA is TGCGCCAGCAGCCAAAAAACCTCTGGGGACAGGGTAGTATACGAGCAGTACTTC. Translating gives CASSQKTSGDRVVYEQYF.

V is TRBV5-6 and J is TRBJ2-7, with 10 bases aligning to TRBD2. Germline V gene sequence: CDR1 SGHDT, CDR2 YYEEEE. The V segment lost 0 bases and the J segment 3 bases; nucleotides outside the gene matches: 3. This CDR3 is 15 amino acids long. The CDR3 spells CASSLVASGSYEQYF. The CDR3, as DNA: TGTGCCAGCAGCTTGGTGGCTAGCGGGAGCTACGAGCAGTACTTC.

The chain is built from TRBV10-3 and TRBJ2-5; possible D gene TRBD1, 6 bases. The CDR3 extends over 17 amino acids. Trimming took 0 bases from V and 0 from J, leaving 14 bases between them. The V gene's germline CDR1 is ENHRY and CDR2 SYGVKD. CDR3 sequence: CAISESTTGRYQETQYF. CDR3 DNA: TGTGCCATCAGTGAGTCTACGACAGGCCGTTACCAAGAGACCCAGTACTTC.

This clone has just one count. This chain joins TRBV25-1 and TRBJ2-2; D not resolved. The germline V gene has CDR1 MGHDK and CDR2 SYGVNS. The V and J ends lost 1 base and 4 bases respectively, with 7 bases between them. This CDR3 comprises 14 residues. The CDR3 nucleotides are TGTGCCAGCAGTGAATTAGTCTTCACCGGGGAGCTGTTTTTT. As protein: CASSELVFTGELFF.